The clone carrying this T cell receptor beta chain qualifies as large. Live CD3+CD8+TCRalphabeta+ cells were sorted into four subsets by PD-1 and/or TIGIT. The QIAseq Immune Repertoire TCR panel built the libraries from roughly 15 ng of total RNA. TCRdb reprocessed the reads with MiXCR, giving one entry per CDR3 protein. The table has 800 to 900 distinct CDR3 sequences, roughly 5.8% seen once. This record belongs to a study of circulating CD8 cells and anti-PD-1 response in melanoma. The length of the CDR3 is 14 residues. Trimming left V 2 bases short and J 5 bases short, with 10 bases between. The germline CDR1 and CDR2 sequences are MNHEY and SMNVEV (reference sequence).

Sequences were derived from CD8+ T cells from PBMCs, sampled at baseline or after one month of anti-PD-1 therapy (not recorded which). V and J are TRBV27 and TRBJ2-1; no definite D call. This receptor was identified in a human donor with melanoma. CDR3 nucleotide sequence: TGTGCCAGCAGTTTACTTAGCCCTCACAATGAGCAGTTCTTC. It specifies CASSLLSPHNEQFF.